This TCR beta chain was sequenced in a study of blood T cell repertoires in COVID-19. The protocol was immunoSEQ multiplex PCR, while the TCRdb copy is restricted to in-frame clones and leaves out a portion. The table shows about 130,000 clones, with roughly 77% occurring only once. In germline, CDR1 is LNHNV, CDR2 YYDKDF (reference sequence). This CDR3 has 15 amino acids. The V end was cut by 2 bases, the J end by 1 base, with 8 bases between. The TCR comes from a woman in her 70s with COVID-19, enrolled during active disease. The V and J genes are TRBV15 and TRBJ2-2; D is undetermined. Material for sequencing was peripheral blood. The CDR3 is CATSRRTRNTGELFF. Here the CDR3 DNA reads TGTGCCACCAGCAGACGCACAAGGAACACCGGGGAGCTGTTTTTT.